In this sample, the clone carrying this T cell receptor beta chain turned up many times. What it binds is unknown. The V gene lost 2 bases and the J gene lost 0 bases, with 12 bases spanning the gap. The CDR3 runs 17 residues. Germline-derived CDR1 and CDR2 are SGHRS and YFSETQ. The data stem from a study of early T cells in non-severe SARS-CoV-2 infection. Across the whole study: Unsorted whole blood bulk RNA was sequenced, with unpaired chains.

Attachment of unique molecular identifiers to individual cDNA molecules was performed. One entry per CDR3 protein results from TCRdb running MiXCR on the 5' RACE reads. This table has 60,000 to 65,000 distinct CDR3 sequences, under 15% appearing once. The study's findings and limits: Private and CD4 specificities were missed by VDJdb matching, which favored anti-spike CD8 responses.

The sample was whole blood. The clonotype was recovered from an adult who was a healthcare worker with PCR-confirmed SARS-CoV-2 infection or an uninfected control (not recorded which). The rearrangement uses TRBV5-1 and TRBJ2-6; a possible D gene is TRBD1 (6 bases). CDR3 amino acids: CASSFYGQSSGANVLTF. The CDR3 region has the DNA TGCGCCAGCAGCTTTTACGGACAGAGCTCTGGGGCCAACGTCCTGACTTTC.